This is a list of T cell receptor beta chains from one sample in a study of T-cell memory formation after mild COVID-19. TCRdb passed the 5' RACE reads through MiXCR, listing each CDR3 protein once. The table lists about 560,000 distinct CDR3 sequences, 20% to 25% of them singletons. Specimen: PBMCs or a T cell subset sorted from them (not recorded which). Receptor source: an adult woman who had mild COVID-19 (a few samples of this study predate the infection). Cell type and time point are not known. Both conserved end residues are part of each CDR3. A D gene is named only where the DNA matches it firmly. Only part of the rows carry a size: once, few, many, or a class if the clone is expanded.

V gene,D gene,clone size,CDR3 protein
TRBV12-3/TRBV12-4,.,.,CASIQSRTGRGRGNTIYF
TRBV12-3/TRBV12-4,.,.,CASTSSARASYGYTF
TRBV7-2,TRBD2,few,CASSLGGRAKVEQFF
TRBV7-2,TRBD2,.,CASSLESTSADTQYF
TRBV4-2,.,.,CASSQDGQREIYNEQFF
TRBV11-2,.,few,CASSFTGSGPGELFF
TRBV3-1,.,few,CASSRKSFAYEQYF
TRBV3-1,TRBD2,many,CASSFVRGGVYEQYF
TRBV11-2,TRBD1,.,CASSLISGQGSYEQYF
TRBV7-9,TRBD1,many,CASSLGTGQETQYF
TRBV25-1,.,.,CASSWGGGKTQYF
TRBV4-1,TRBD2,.,CASSHGGGNEQFF
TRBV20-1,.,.,CSAPFRGLNEKLFF
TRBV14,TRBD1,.,CASSHGQGWNYGYTF